The 20 T cell receptor beta chains below were found in one sample sequenced in a study of cytomegalovirus exposure and HLA in healthy donors. Measured with immunoSEQ multiplex PCR; TCRdb has only the in-frame clones, and not every one. Of a few hundred thousand clones listed, around 86% are singletons. Sequenced material: PBMCs. These TCRs come from a woman between 18 and 29 years old in good health and CMV-seronegative.

The chain is built from TRBV29-1 and TRBJ2-1, with a tentative D call TRBD1 (6 bases). V gave up 1 base and J gave up 9 bases, with 16 bases separating them. The length of the CDR3 is 14 residues. CDR1 SQVTM and CDR2 ANQGSEA come from the germline V gene. CDR3 protein: CSVEGTAKHPEQFF. Here the CDR3 DNA reads TGCAGCGTTGAAGGGACAGCCAAACACCCTGAGCAGTTCTTC.

The chain combines TRBV11-2 with TRBJ2-7; D is perhaps TRBD1 (5 bases). Germline CDR1 reads SGHAT; CDR2 reads FQNNGV. The V end lost 6 bases, the J end lost 6 bases, and 12 bases lay between the germline ends. CDR3 size: 12 residues. The CDR3 DNA sequence: TGTGCCAGCAGTCGTCAGGGTTTCGAGCAGTACTTC. It specifies CASSRQGFEQYF.

The V gene is TRBV6-5, the J gene TRBJ2-7, with D possibly matching TRBD2 (5 bases). The CDR3 totals 15 residues. Germline V gene lookup returns CDR1 MNHEY and CDR2 SVGAGI. The germline V and J ends were trimmed by 5 bases and 1 base, with 15 bases remaining between them. The CDR3 loop is CASSITAGLSYEQYF. The CDR3 DNA reads TGTGCCAGCAGTATAACAGCCGGACTTTCCTACGAGCAGTACTTC.

J is TRBJ2-1 and V is TRBV18; 11 bases are shared with TRBD2. This CDR3 comprises 16 residues. Germline assignment: CDR1 KGHSH and CDR2 LQKENI. Trimming cost V 0 bases and J 8 bases; bases outside gene matches: 6. The CDR3 reads CASSPPIGSGRDEQFF. The CDR3 region has the DNA TGTGCCAGCTCACCACCGATTGGTAGCGGGAGGGATGAGCAGTTCTTC. Looking up the rest from reference TRBV18 and TRBJ2-1 gives the full variable domain: NAGVMQNPRHLVRRRGQEARLRCSPMKGHSHVYWYRQLPEEGLKFMVYLQKENIIDESGMPKERFSAEFPKEGPSILRIQQVVRGDSAAYFCASSPPIGSGRDEQFFGPGTRLTVL.

J is TRBJ2-5 and V is TRBV4-3; D is perhaps TRBD2 (7 bases). CDR3 length: 17 amino acids. Germline assignment: CDR1 LGHNA and CDR2 YSLEER. Trimming stripped 1 base from V and 5 bases from J, with 20 bases between. The CDR3 loop is CASSQGIPSGGGETQYF. CDR3 sequence (DNA): TGCGCCAGCAGCCAAGGGATCCCTAGCGGAGGGGGGGAGACCCAGTACTTC.

V is TRBV18 and J is TRBJ1-5; tentatively, D is TRBD1 (5 bases). V was clipped by 3 bases and J by 5 bases, with 11 bases between them. There are 14 residues in the CDR3. The germline V gene encodes CDR1 KGHSH and CDR2 LQKENI. Here the CDR3 DNA reads TGTGCCAGCTCACCCGACAGCCCGGATCAGCCCCAGCATTTT. It is translated as CASSPDSPDQPQHF.

Note on this clone: This CDR3 is also generated by other DNA sequences in the sample. The chain uses TRBV27 and TRBJ2-5; D not certain. The V gene lost 0 bases and the J gene lost 0 bases, with 2 bases spanning the gap. The CDR3 spans 13 residues. Germline lookup yields CDR1 MNHEY and CDR2 SMNVEV (reference sequence). The CDR3 here is CASSLSYQETQYF. For the CDR3, the DNA is TGTGCCAGCAGTTTATCCTACCAAGAGACCCAGTACTTC.

The rearrangement links TRBV5-6 to TRBJ2-3; 8 nucleotides line up with TRBD2. The CDR3 has 16 residues. The germline V gene encodes CDR1 SGHDT and CDR2 YYEEEE. Trimming cost V 0 bases and J 2 bases; bases outside gene matches: 5. The CDR3 reads CASSLETSGITDTQYF. The CDR3 coding sequence is TGTGCCAGCAGCTTGGAAACTAGCGGAATCACAGATACGCAGTATTTT.

Here the CDR3 DNA reads TGTGCCAGCTCACCACAGCGAGAGGCGAACACTGAAGCTTTCTTT. Its protein product is CASSPQREANTEAFF. The V and J genes are TRBV18 and TRBJ1-1; no firm D call. This CDR3 has 15 residues. Per germline, CDR1 KGHSH and CDR2 LQKENI. Deletions cut 1 base from V and 1 base from J, with 10 bases between.

The sample holds a few counts of this clone. For the CDR3, the DNA is TGTGCCAGCAGCTCACAGGCTGAAGCTTTCTTT. It yields the protein CASSSQAEAFF. The chain carries TRBV5-4 and TRBJ1-1, with D tentatively TRBD1 (5 bases). The CDR3 is 11 residues long. The V gene's germline CDR1 is SGHNT and CDR2 YYREEE (reference sequence). V was trimmed by 3 bases and J by 6 bases, leaving 6 bases between them.

CDR3 region: CASSYSEEVIYEQYF. CDR3 sequence (DNA): TGTGCCAGCAGTTACTCTGAAGAGGTGATCTACGAGCAGTACTTC. This chain links TRBV6-5 with TRBJ2-7; D gene unclear. The CDR3 loop spans 15 amino acids. Germline assignment: CDR1 MNHEY and CDR2 SVGAGI. Trimming took 0 bases from V and 3 from J, leaving 12 bases between them.

The chain has TRBV5-4 and TRBJ1-2; D may be TRBD1 (5 bases). The CDR3 spans 14 residues. Germline CDR1 SGHNT, CDR2 YYREEE (reference sequence). Trimming shortened V by 0 bases and J by 3 bases, and 9 bases separated the two germline ends. For the CDR3, the DNA is TGTGCCAGCAGCTTGGGGGAGGGGCACTATGGCTACACCTTC. Translation: CASSLGEGHYGYTF.

This clone has a handful of counts. V is TRBV5-1 and J is TRBJ1-5; D not resolved. Germline loops: CDR1 SGHRS, CDR2 YFSETQ. CDR3 length: 14 amino acids. Trimming shortened V by 4 bases and J by 2 bases, and 10 bases separated the two germline ends. CDR3 DNA sequence: TGCGCCAGCAGCGTTTACGGAGGCAATCAGCCCCAGCATTTT. Amino acid sequence: CASSVYGGNQPQHF.

This chain uses TRBV28 with TRBJ1-2; tentative D call: TRBD1 (5 bases). V was trimmed by 3 bases and J by 8 bases, leaving 19 bases between them. The germline CDR1 and CDR2 sequences are MDHEN and SYDVKM. The CDR3 runs 15 residues. The CDR3 spells CASSFPTQADGGYTF. CDR3 DNA: TGTGCCAGCAGTTTCCCAACACAGGCCGATGGGGGCTACACCTTC.

The chain has TRBV5-6 and TRBJ2-1, with 12 positions matching TRBD2. Losses at the gene ends were 4 bases for V and 7 bases for J; bases not matched to a gene: 6. CDR1 is SGHDT, CDR2 YYEEEE, per germline. The CDR3 spans 15 residues. This chain's CDR3 is CASSPTSGSYNEQFF. CDR3 coding DNA: TGTGCCAGCAGCCCGACTAGCGGGAGTTATAATGAGCAGTTCTTC. Combining the CDR3 with reference TRBV5-6 and TRBJ2-1 gives the whole variable domain DAGVTQSPTHLIKTRGQQVTLRCSPKSGHDTVSWYQQALGQGPQFIFQYYEEEERQRGNFPDRFSGHQFPNYSSELNVNALLLGDSALYLCASSPTSGSYNEQFFGPGTRLTVL.

This sequence joins TRBV4-1 and TRBJ2-7; D gene uncertain. Germline V lookup: CDR1 MGHRA, CDR2 YSYEKL. Trimming cost V 4 bases and J 7 bases, with 11 bases left between them. The CDR3 spans 12 residues. The CDR3 DNA is TGCGCCAGCAGCCCCCCCGGTTGGGAGCAGTACTTC. Translation gives CASSPPGWEQYF.

This chain joins TRBV9 and TRBJ2-3; a possible D gene is TRBD2 (5 bases). This CDR3 region has 15 residues. Between the trimmed V and J ends, which lost 3 bases and 3 bases, there was a span of 14 bases. Germline lookup yields CDR1 SGDLS and CDR2 YYNGEE. The CDR3 DNA reads TGTGCCAGCAGCGGAGCTAGCTTTTTAACAGATACGCAGTATTTT. It encodes CASSGASFLTDTQYF.

This clone was seen only once. The rearrangement links TRBV9 to TRBJ2-1; 8 bases fit TRBD2. CDR1 is SGDLS and CDR2 is YYNGEE in the germline V gene. The CDR3 covers 18 residues. J gave up 0 bases and V 3 bases, and 11 bases lay outside the gene matches. The CDR3 spells CASSGAGVGGGSYNEQFF. The CDR3 region has the DNA TGTGCCAGCAGCGGAGCGGGGGTCGGGGGCGGCTCCTACAATGAGCAGTTCTTC.

This chain joins TRBV6-5 and TRBJ1-1, with D hard to call. Trimming took 1 base from V and 0 from J, leaving 9 bases between them. Germline CDR1 MNHEY, CDR2 SVGAGI. The length of the CDR3 is 15 residues. The CDR3: CASSYWQSMNTEAFF. In DNA, the CDR3 is TGTGCCAGCAGTTACTGGCAGTCCATGAACACTGAAGCTTTCTTT.

The genes are TRBV6-5 and TRBJ1-1, with 9 nucleotides matching TRBD1. The germline gives CDR1 MNHEY, CDR2 SVGAGI. CDR3 length: 12 amino acids. V trimming: 10 bases; J trimming: 3 bases; junction bases outside the gene matches: 3. The CDR3 DNA reads TGTGCCACCCGGGACAGGGACACTGAAGCTTTCTTT. This encodes CATRDRDTEAFF.